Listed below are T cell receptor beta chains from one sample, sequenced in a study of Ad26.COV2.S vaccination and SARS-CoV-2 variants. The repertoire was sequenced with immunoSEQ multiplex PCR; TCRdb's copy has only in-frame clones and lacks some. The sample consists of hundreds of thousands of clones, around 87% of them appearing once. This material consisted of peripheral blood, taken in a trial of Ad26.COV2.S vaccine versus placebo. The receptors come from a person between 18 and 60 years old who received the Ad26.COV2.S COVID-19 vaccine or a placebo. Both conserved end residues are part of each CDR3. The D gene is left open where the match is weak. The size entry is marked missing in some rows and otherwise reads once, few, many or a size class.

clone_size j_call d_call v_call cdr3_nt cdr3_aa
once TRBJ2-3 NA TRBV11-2 TGTGCCAGCAGCTTCAGGGGAGATACGCAGTATTTT CASSFRGDTQYF
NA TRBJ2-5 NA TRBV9 TGTGCCAGCAGCAATGAGGGAGGCCAAGAGACCCAGTACTTC CASSNEGGQETQYF
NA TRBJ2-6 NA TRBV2 TGTGCCAGCACCAAGGACGGCGCGGCCGGGGCCAACGTCCTGACTTTC CASTKDGAAGANVLTF
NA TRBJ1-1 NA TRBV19 TGTGCCAGTAGTATCAGGGCGGTGAACACTGAAGCTTTCTTT CASSIRAVNTEAFF
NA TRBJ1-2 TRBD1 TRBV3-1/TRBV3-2 TGTGCCAGCAGCCAATCTGACAGGGAAGTCGATGGCTACACCTTC CASSQSDREVDGYTF
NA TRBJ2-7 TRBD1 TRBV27 TGTGCCAGCAGTTACATCACAGGGGGCAAGGGCGAGCAGTACTTC CASSYITGGKGEQYF
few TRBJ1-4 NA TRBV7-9 TGTGCCAGCAGCCCCTACCCCCCGGCTGCAACTAATGAAAAACTGTTTTTT CASSPYPPAATNEKLFF
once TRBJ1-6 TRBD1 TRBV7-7 TGTGCTAGCAGCTCCTCACAAAGGACAGGGACCTATAATTCACCCCTCCACTTT CASSSSQRTGTYNSPLHF
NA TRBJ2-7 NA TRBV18 TGTGCCAGCTCACCATCTTACAGTCCCGAGCAGTACTTC CASSPSYSPEQYF
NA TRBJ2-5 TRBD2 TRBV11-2 TGTGCCAGCAGCCTAGCGGGGTACCAAGAGACCCAGTACTTC CASSLAGYQETQYF
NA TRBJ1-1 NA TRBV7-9 TGTGCCAGCAGTGGGACGGAAAACACTGAAGCTTTCTTT CASSGTENTEAFF
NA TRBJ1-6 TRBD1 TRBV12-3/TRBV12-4 TGTGCCAGCAGTTCACAGGGGGCTTCACCCCTCCACTTT CASSSQGASPLHF
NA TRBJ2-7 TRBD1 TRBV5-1 TGCGCCAGCAGCTTGGCCGCGGGACAGGAATCCTACGAGCAGTACTTC CASSLAAGQESYEQYF
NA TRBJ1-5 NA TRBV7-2 TGTGCCAGCAGCTTAAGGACGGTTAGCAATCAGCCCCAGCATTTT CASSLRTVSNQPQHF
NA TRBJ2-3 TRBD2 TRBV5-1 TGCGCCAGCAGCCAACTAGCGGGGGGGAGCACAGATACGCAGTATTTT CASSQLAGGSTDTQYF
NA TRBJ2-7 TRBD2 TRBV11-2 TGTGCCAGCAGCTTGGTCCCGGGGGGGGCCACGTACGAGCAGTACTTC CASSLVPGGATYEQYF
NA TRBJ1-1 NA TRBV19 TGTGCCAGTAGTATCTACAGGCTGACCAAAGGTGGTGAAGCTTTCTTT CASSIYRLTKGGEAFF
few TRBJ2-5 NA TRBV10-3 TGTGCCATCAGTGAGTCGAATGTGGGATTCCAAGAGACCCAGTACTTC CAISESNVGFQETQYF
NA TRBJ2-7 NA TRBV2 TGTGCCAGCAGTGACTGGGATTCCTACGAGCAGTACTTC CASSDWDSYEQYF
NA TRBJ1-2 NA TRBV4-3 TGCGCCAGCAGCCAAGATCGGTCAAACCCGGGGAACTATGGCTACACCTTC CASSQDRSNPGNYGYTF
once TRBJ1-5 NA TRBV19 TGTGCCAGTCATAGGGGGGGTGGGTATCGCAATCAGCCCCAGCATTTT CASHRGGGYRNQPQHF
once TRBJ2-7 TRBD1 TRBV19 TGTGCCAGTAGCTTAGGGGACAGTTCCTACGAGCAGTACTTC CASSLGDSSYEQYF
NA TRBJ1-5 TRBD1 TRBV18 TGTGCCAGCTCACCGGGACAGCCTAATCAGCCCCAGCATTTT CASSPGQPNQPQHF
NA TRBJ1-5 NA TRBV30 TGTGCCTGGAGTGAAGGTCGGGATCAGCCCCAGCATTTT CAWSEGRDQPQHF
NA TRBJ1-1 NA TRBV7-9 TGTGCCAGCAGCCCCGACGGGACGCGATACACTGAAGCTTTCTTT CASSPDGTRYTEAFF
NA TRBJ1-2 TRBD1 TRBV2 TGTGCCAGCAGTGTCGACAGGGGGCAAGAGGGCTACACCTTC CASSVDRGQEGYTF
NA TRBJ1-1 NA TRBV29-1 TGCAGCGCTGTCCGGGGAACTGAAGCTTTCTTT CSAVRGTEAFF
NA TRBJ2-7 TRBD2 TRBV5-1 TGCGCCAGCAGCACTCGGGGGGCCTACGAGCAGTACTTC CASSTRGAYEQYF
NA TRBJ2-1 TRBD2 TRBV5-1 TGCGCCAGCAGATCGGGACTAGCGGGGGATAATGAGCAGTTCTTC CASRSGLAGDNEQFF
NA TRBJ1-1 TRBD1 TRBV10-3 TGTGCCATCAGTGAGGCGACAGGGTCCAGGATTGAAGCTTTCTTT CAISEATGSRIEAFF
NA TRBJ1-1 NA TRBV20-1 TGCAGTGCTAGGGCGGGAACTGAAGCTTTCTTT CSARAGTEAFF
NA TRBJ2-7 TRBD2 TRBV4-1 TGCGCCAGCAGCCCCGGGAGGGGGAATGGGCCTTACTTC CASSPGRGNGPYF
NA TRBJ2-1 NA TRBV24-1 TGTGCCACCAGTGATAATTCAGGGAGCTCCTACAATGAGCAGTTCTTC CATSDNSGSSYNEQFF
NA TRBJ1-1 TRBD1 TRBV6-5 TGTGCCAGCAGTAGACAGGGCGCGGGGAGGACTGAAGCTTTCTTT CASSRQGAGRTEAFF
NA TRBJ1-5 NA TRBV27 TGTGCCAGCAGGGGGGCACCTAAGGAGCCCCAGCATTTT CASRGAPKEPQHF
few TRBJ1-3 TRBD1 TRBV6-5 TGTGCCATCAGGGGGAACGGAAACACCATATATTTT CAIRGNGNTIYF
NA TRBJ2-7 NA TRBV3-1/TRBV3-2 TGTGCCAGCAGCTTCCCTGGTCGAGGAGAGCAGTACTTC CASSFPGRGEQYF
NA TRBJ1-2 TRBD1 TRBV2 TGTGCCAGCGGACTGGGACAGGGGTATGGCTACACCTTC CASGLGQGYGYTF